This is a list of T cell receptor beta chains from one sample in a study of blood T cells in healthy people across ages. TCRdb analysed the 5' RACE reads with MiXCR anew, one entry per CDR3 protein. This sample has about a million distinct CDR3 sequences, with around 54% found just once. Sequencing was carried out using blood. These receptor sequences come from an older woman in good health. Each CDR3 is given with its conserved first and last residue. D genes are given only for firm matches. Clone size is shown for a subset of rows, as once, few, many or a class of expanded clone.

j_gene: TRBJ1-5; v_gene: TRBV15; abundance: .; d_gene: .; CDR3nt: TGTGCCACCAGCAGAGATCTTTTACGGTATCAGCCCCAGCATTTT; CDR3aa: CATSRDLLRYQPQHF
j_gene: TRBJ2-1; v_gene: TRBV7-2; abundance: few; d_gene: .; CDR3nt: TGTGCCAGCAGCTTAGGTGGCGTGGGGGGGTTCTTC; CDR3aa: CASSLGGVGGFF
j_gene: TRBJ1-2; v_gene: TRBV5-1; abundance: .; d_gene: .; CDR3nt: TGCGCCAGCAGCCCCACGAGCGGTTCGTCCGGCTACACCTTC; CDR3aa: CASSPTSGSSGYTF
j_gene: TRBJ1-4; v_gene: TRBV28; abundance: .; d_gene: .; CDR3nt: TGTGCCAGCAGCCGGGGGCCTGCAACTAATGAAAAACTGTTTTTT; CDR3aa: CASSRGPATNEKLFF
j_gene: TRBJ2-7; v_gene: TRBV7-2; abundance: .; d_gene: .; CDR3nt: TGTGCCAGCAGACAAGGGGCCAGCAACTCCTACGAGCAGTACTTC; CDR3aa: CASRQGASNSYEQYF
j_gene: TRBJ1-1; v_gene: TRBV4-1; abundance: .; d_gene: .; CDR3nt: TGCGCCAGCAGCCAAGATCTCACGGACACTGAAGCTTTCTTT; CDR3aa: CASSQDLTDTEAFF
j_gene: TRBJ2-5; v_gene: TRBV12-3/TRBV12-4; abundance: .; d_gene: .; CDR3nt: TGTGCCAGCAGAAGCCCCGTAGGTTTAGGAGAGACCCAGTACTTC; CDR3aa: CASRSPVGLGETQYF
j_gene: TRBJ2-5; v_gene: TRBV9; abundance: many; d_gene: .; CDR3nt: TGTGCCAGCAGCGCCGGTGTGTTGGAGACCCAGTACTTC; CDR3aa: CASSAGVLETQYF
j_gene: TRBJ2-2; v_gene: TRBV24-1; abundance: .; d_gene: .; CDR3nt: TGTGCCAGCCAGGGGTCACCGAACACCGGGGAGCTGTTTTTT; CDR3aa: CASQGSPNTGELFF
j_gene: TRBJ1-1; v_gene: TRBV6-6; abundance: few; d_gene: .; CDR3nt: TGTGCCAGCAGTTACTCGGACAAGAACACTGAAGCTTTCTTT; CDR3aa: CASSYSDKNTEAFF
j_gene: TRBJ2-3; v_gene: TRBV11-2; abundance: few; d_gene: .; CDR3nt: TGTGCCAGCACAGCTTCCGGGGCAGATACGCAGTATTTT; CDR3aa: CASTASGADTQYF
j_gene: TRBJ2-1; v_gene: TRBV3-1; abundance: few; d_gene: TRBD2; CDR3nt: TGTGCCAGCAGCCAAGGGACTAGCTTTCCCAGTGAGCAGTTCTTC; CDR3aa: CASSQGTSFPSEQFF
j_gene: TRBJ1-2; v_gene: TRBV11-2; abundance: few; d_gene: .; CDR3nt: TGTGCCAGCAGCGCCCGGGACCCGCGGTCCTTTCTAGCTAACTATGGCTACACCTTC; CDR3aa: CASSARDPRSFLANYGYTF
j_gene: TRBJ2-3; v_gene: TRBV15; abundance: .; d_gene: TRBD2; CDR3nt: TGTGCCACCAGCAGGCCTAGTACCCATCTAGCGGGAACCACAGATACGCAGTATTTT; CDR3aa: CATSRPSTHLAGTTDTQYF
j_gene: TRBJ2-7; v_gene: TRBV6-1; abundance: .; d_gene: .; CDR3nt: TGTGCCAGCAGTGTGGGGGAGAAGGTCTACGAGCAGTACTTC; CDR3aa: CASSVGEKVYEQYF
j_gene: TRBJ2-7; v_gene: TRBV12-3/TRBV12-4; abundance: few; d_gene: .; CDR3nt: TGTGCCAGCAGTTTTGGTTGGCGGGGCTCCTACGAGCAGTACTTC; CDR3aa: CASSFGWRGSYEQYF
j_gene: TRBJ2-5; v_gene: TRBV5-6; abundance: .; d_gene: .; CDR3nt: TGTGCCAGCAGCTTCAATGGTCGGGGGAAAGAGACCCAGTACTTC; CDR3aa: CASSFNGRGKETQYF
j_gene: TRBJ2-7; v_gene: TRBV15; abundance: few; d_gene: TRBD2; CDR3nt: TGTGCCACCAGCACCGAGCGGGAGGGCGCCTACGAGCAGTACTTC; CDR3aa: CATSTEREGAYEQYF
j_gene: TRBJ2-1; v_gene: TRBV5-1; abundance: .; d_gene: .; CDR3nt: TGCGCCAGCAGCTTGGGATTATTCAATGAGCAGTTCTTC; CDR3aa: CASSLGLFNEQFF
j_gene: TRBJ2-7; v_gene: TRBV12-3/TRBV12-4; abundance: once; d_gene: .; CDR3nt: TGTGCCAGCAGTTTCATTCAGGCTAGCTCCTACGAGCAGTACTTC; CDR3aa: CASSFIQASSYEQYF
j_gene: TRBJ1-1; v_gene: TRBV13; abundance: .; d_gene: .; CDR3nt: TGTGCCAGCAGTTCCCCTGGGCACGGGAAGCCTGAAGCTTTCTTT; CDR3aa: CASSSPGHGKPEAFF
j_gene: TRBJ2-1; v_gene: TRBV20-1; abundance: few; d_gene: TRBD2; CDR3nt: TGCAGTGCGGGGACTAGCTCATCCTACAATGAGCAGTTCTTC; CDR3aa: CSAGTSSSYNEQFF
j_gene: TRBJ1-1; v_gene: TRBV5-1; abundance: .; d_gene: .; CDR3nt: TGCGCCAGCAGCTTGGGTCAGGAAGCTTTCTTT; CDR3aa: CASSLGQEAFF
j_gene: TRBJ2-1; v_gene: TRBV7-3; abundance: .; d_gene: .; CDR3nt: TGTGCCAGCAGCTTAGTGGGAGTAGGCAATGAGCAGTTCTTC; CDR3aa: CASSLVGVGNEQFF
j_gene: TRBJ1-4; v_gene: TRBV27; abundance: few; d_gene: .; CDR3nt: TGTGCCAGCACCCGGCGGGGATTGGGAAAACTGTTTTTT; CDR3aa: CASTRRGLGKLFF
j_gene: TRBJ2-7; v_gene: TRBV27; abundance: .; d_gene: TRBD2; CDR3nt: TGTGCCAGCAGTTTGCTGACTAGCGGGTCCTACGAGCAGTACTTC; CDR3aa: CASSLLTSGSYEQYF
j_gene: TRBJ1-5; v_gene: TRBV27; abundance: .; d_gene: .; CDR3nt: TGTGCCAGCAGAACCGGCGGGCGACCCCAGCATTTT; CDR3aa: CASRTGGRPQHF
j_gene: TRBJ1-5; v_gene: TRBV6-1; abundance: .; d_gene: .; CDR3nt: TGTGCCAGCCCGCTTAGCGCACGGAGTGGTAATCAGCCCCAGCATTTT; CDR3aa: CASPLSARSGNQPQHF
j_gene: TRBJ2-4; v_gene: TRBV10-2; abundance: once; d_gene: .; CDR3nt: TGCGCCGGCAAGGGGCAGGCAAAAAACATTCAGTACTTC; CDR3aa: CAGKGQAKNIQYF
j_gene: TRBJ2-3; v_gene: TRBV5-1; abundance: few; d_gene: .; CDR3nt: TGCGCCAGCAGCTTCTACAGGAGCGCAGATACGCAGTATTTT; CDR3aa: CASSFYRSADTQYF
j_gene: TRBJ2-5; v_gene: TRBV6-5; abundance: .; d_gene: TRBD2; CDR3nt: TGTGCCAGCTGGTTGGGCGGGAGGGCCGATGAGCAGTACTTC; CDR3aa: CASWLGGRADEQYF
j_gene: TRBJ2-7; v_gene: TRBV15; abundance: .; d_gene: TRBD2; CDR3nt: TGTGCCACCAGCCTTGCTAGCGGGGACTACGAGCAGTACTTC; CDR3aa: CATSLASGDYEQYF
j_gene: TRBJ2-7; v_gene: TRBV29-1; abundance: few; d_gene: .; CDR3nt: TGCAGCGTTGGGGGTAAGCTGGTGCAGAATGAGCAGTACTTC; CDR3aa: CSVGGKLVQNEQYF
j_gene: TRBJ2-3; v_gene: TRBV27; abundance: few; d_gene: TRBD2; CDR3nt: TGTGCCAGCGGGGAGCGGGAGCGGGTAGATACGCAGTATTTT; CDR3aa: CASGERERVDTQYF
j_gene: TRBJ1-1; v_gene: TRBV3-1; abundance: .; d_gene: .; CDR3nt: TGTGCCAGCAGCCCCAGTACGACACTTGCATGGATTGAGGACACTGAAGCTTTCTTT; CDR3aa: CASSPSTTLAWIEDTEAFF
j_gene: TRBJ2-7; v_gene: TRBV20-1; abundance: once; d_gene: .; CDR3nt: TGCAGTGCTAGAACGGACGGCTACGAGCAGTACTTC; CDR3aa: CSARTDGYEQYF
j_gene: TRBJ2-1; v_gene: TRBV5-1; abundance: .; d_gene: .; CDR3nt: TGCGCCAGCAGCTTGCGACTAGACAATGAGCAGTTCTTC; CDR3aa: CASSLRLDNEQFF
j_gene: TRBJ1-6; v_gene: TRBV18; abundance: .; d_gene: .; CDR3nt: TGTGCCAGCTCACCAGGGGATGGGTCACCCCTCCACTTT; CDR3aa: CASSPGDGSPLHF
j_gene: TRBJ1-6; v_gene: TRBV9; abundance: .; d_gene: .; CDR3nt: TGTGCCAGCAGCGTAGCTTCCCGGCGGGAATCACCCCTCCACTTT; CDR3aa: CASSVASRRESPLHF
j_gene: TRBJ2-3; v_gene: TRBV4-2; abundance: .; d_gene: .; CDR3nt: TGTGCCAGCAGCACGACGCAAGACTCCGGAGATACGCAGTATTTT; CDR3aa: CASSTTQDSGDTQYF
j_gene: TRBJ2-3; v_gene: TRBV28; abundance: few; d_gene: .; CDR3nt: TGTGCCAGCAGTTTACTACGGGATCACACAGATACGCAGTATTTT; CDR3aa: CASSLLRDHTDTQYF
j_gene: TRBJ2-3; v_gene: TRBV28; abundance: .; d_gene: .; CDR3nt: TGTGCCAGCAGCCCACTCGACGGCACAGATACGCAGTATTTT; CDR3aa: CASSPLDGTDTQYF
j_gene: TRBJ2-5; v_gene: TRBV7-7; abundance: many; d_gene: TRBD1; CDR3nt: TGTGCCAGCAGGAGGGAGGCAGGGGGCTTGGAGACCCAGTACTTC; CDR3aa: CASRREAGGLETQYF
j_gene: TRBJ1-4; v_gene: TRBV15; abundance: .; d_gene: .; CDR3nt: TGTGCCACCAGCAGAAAAACATATCCTAATGAAAAACTGTTTTTT; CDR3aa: CATSRKTYPNEKLFF
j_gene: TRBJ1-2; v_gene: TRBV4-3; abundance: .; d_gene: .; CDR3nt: TGCGCCAGCAGCCAAGAAAGAGGCAGGGGCTATGGCTACACCTTC; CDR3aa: CASSQERGRGYGYTF
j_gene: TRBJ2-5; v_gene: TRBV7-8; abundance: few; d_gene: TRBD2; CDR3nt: TGTGCCAGCAGCTTAGTGGGAGGGCCCTTGGAGACCCAGTACTTC; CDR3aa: CASSLVGGPLETQYF
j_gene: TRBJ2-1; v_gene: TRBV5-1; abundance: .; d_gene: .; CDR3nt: TGCGCCAGCAGCAACACCGACCCCTCCTACAATGAGCAGTTCTTC; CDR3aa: CASSNTDPSYNEQFF
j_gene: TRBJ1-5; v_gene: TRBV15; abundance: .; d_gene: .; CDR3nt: TGTGCCACCAGCAGGACGTTGGGTAGCAAGAAGAATCAGCCCCAGCATTTT; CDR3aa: CATSRTLGSKKNQPQHF
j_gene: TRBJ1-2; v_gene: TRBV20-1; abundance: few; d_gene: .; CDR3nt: TGCAGTGCTAGAGACAAGGACAAGTATATCGGCTACACCTTC; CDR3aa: CSARDKDKYIGYTF
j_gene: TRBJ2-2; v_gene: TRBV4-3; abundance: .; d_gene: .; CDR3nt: TGCGCCAGCAGCGTTCGACAGGACTTTTTGAAGGGGGAGCTGTTTTTT; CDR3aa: CASSVRQDFLKGELFF
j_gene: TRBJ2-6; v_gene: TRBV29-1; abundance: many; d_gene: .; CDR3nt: TGCAGCGTTGTCTCTGGGGCCAACGTCCTGACTTTC; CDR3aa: CSVVSGANVLTF